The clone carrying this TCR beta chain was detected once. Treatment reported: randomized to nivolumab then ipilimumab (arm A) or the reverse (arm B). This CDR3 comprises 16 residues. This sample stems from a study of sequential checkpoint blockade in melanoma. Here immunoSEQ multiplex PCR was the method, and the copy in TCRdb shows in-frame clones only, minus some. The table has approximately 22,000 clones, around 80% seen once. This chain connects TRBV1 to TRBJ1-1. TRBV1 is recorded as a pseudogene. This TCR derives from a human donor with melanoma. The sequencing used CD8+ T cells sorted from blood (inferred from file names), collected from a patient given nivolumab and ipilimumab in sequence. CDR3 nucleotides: TGCACCAGCAGCCAAGATCCCCGGAGCCCCAACACTGAAGCTTTCTTT. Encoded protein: CTSSQDPRSPNTEAFF.